The present TCR beta chain was sequenced within a study of T cells after yellow fever vaccination. Germline trimming cut 0 bases from V and 1 base from J; bases unmatched to any gene: 5. CDR3 length: 17 residues. Germline values: CDR1 SGHTA, CDR2 FQGNSA. This clonotype was counted a few times. MiXCR, applied by TCRdb to the 5' RACE reads, yields one record per CDR3 protein. Among about 240,000 distinct CDR3 sequences listed, roughly 7.2% were seen once. The receptor comes from a man aged 25 to 40 who received the YFV17D yellow fever vaccine. The sequenced sample was CD4+ T cells sorted from PBMCs, obtained 15 days after the yellow fever booster vaccination. The chain is built from TRBV7-2 and TRBJ2-3; the match to TRBD2 covers 9 bases. The CDR3 sequence is CASSLAVSGRGTDTQYF. For the CDR3, the DNA is TGTGCCAGCAGCTTAGCCGTTAGCGGGAGAGGCACAGATACGCAGTATTTT.